Included here is one T cell receptor (beta chain) sequence, with context. The sample is drawn from a study of cytomegalovirus exposure and HLA in healthy donors. Both 60 Vbeta primers and 13 Jbeta primers went into the PCR. Method: immunoSEQ multiplex PCR; TCRdb's copy keeps in-frame clones and lacks some. Of 130,000 or so clones listed, over 50% are singletons. Sequencing input: PBMCs. This TCR was sampled from a woman aged 35 to 49 in good health and CMV-seropositive.

The CDR3 protein is CASQEGQGLNTEAFF. CDR3 sequence (DNA): TGCGCCAGTCAGGAAGGACAGGGGCTGAACACTGAAGCTTTCTTT. This sequence joins TRBV5-1 and TRBJ1-1, with 9 bases identical to TRBD1. In germline, CDR1 is SGHRS, CDR2 YFSETQ. The CDR3 consists of 15 residues. The V gene end was trimmed by 8 bases and the J gene end by 0 bases; junction bases not matched to a gene: 8.